What follows are 30 T cell receptor beta chains derived from one specimen sequenced in a study of spatial heterogeneity in lung cancer. Points from the study as a whole: Tracking of tumor mutation counts was seen in expanded intratumoral alpha and beta TCR counts.

Described time point: sample taken at primary tumor resection. TCRdb reprocessed the 5' RACE reads with MiXCR, giving one entry per CDR3 protein. The sample lists several thousand distinct CDR3 sequences, about 7.7% seen once, with around 9.4% in the top ten. No antigen has been assigned to these receptors. Sequences were derived from lung tumor tissue, sampled at surgery. The origin of the receptors is a male donor with early-stage non-small cell lung cancer.

This clonotype was recorded a few times. The chain is built from TRBV6-6 and TRBJ1-5; possibly TRBD1 for D (6 bases). V was shortened by 7 bases and J by 5 bases, with 12 bases between the two germline ends. Germline V gene sequence: CDR1 MNHNY, CDR2 SVGAGI (reference sequence). This CDR3 has 13 amino acids. The CDR3 DNA reads as TGTGCCAGCACGTCCCCAGGGGATCAGCCCCAGCATTTT. The encoded protein is CASTSPGDQPQHF.

The table lists this clonotype with many counts. The chain carries TRBV6-1 and TRBJ1-1; possible D gene TRBD1, 6 bases. The CDR3 sequence is 13 residues long. V lost 8 bases and J 6 bases, leaving 16 bases between the germline ends. The germline CDR1 and CDR2 sequences are MNHNS and SASEGT. CDR3 bases: TGTGCCAGCCGATGGGGGGCCCGGGCTGAAGCTTTCTTT. Protein product: CASRWGARAEAFF.

This clonotype was counted at least ten times. V usage is TRBV10-3 and J usage is TRBJ2-3, with TRBD2 as a possible D gene (6 bases). This CDR3 spans 15 amino acids. The V end lost 3 bases, the J end lost 6 bases, and 16 bases lay between the germline ends. Germline V gives CDR1 ENHRY, CDR2 SYGVKD. CDR3 bases: TGTGCCATCAGTGACGGGGAGGCTCCAGCGGATACGCAGTATTTT. Amino acids: CAISDGEAPADTQYF.

This clonotype was seen many times. This chain links TRBV14 with TRBJ2-2; no firm D call. The CDR3 extends over 18 amino acids. Germline V CDR1 and CDR2: SGHDN, FVKESK. V lost 0 bases to trimming and J lost 6 bases, with 20 bases between them. The CDR3 DNA reads TGTGCCAGCAGCCAAGATCTTATACAAGCCTTCACCGCCGGGGAGCTGTTTTTT. Its protein is CASSQDLIQAFTAGELFF.

This chain joins TRBV7-3 and TRBJ2-1; 7 bases are shared with TRBD1. Unmatched junction bases numbered 13, after V lost 7 bases and J lost 1 base. The CDR3 consists of 17 residues. Germline CDR1 is SGHTA and CDR2 is FQGTGA. CDR3: CASTNQSGTVSYNEQFF. The CDR3 DNA is TGTGCCAGCACTAATCAGTCCGGGACAGTATCCTACAATGAGCAGTTCTTC. Filled out from reference TRBV7-3 and TRBJ2-1, the complete variable domain reads GAGVSQTPSNKVTEKGKYVELRCDPISGHTALYWYRQSLGQGPEFLIYFQGTGAADDSGLPNDRFFAVRPEGSVSTLKIQRTERGDSAVYLCASTNQSGTVSYNEQFFGPGTRLTVL.

By share of the sample, this clonotype is medium-sized. This chain connects TRBV12-3 or TRBV12-4 to TRBJ2-2, with 7 positions matching TRBD2. CDR3 length equals 19 residues. The junction had 25 bases not matched to a gene; V was cut back by 8 bases and J by 7 bases. As DNA, the CDR3 is TGTGCCAGCTCTGACGGCCATAAGCTGGGAGGGTTAGCCAGCGGGGAGCTGTTTTTT. Its protein product is CASSDGHKLGGLASGELFF.

This clonotype is a singleton in its sample. A single base separates this from a much larger clone, so it may be a read error. The J gene is TRBJ2-2, the V gene TRBV28; D is tentatively TRBD1 or TRBD2 (6 bases each). This CDR3 region has 13 residues. Germline V CDR1 and CDR2: MDHEN, SYDVKM. Trimming took off 3 bases at V and 9 bases at J, with 11 bases between the two ends. This chain's CDR3 is CASSFGGPRELFF. DNA of the CDR3: TGTGCCAGCAGTTTTGGGGGGCCCAGGGAGCTGTTTTTT.

Many counts were recorded for this clonotype. The chain links TRBV6-5 to TRBJ2-3; perhaps TRBD2 as D (5 bases). The germline V gene encodes CDR1 MNHEY and CDR2 SVGAGI. The V gene lost 4 bases and the J gene lost 1 base, with 9 bases spanning the gap. The CDR3 has 14 amino acids. The CDR3 DNA reads as TGTGCCAGCAGTTCACCCGGGGGCACAGATACGCAGTATTTT. It translates to CASSSPGGTDTQYF.

In its sample, this clonotype was seen a few times. The chain has TRBV5-4 and TRBJ2-1, with 10 positions matching TRBD1. Germline V CDR1 and CDR2: SGHNT, YYREEE (reference sequence). V lost 4 bases and J lost 7; bases outside the gene matches: 11. The CDR3 has 16 amino acids. The CDR3 DNA sequence: TGTGCCAGCAGCCCTAGGGGAGACAGGGGGCTGAATGAGCAGTTCTTC. Encoded protein: CASSPRGDRGLNEQFF.

This clonotype was observed many times. J is TRBJ2-7 and V is TRBV10-3, with D unclear. The CDR3 is made up of 15 amino acids. Germline CDR1 ENHRY, CDR2 SYGVKD. V was trimmed by 0 bases and J by 1 base, leaving 10 bases between them. CDR3 residues: CAISESGEWSYEQYF. The CDR3 DNA sequence: TGTGCCATCAGTGAGTCCGGAGAGTGGTCCTACGAGCAGTACTTC.

This clonotype was picked up many times. The genes are TRBV6-5 and TRBJ2-7; 8 bases are shared with TRBD2. The CDR3 length is 17 residues. Germline V gene lookup returns CDR1 MNHEY and CDR2 SVGAGI. V was pared by 8 bases and J by 4 bases, with 19 bases of the junction left unmatched. The chain's CDR3 is CASGRIRSGSGGYEQYF. Here the CDR3 DNA reads TGTGCCAGCGGTAGGATAAGGAGCGGGAGTGGAGGGTACGAGCAGTACTTC.

Ten or more counts support this clonotype. The V and J genes are TRBV4-3 and TRBJ2-5; D is unresolved. Germline CDR1 reads LGHNA; CDR2 reads YSLEER. The CDR3 is made up of 14 amino acids. V was trimmed by 1 base and J by 4 bases, leaving 10 bases between them. This chain's CDR3 is CASSQGIGGETQYF. The DNA of the CDR3 is TGCGCCAGCAGCCAAGGCATAGGCGGAGAGACCCAGTACTTC.

Sample share makes this clonotype medium-sized. The chain has TRBV7-2 and TRBJ2-7, with 12 bases identical to TRBD1. The trim removed 4 bases at V and 7 bases at J, leaving 5 bases unmatched. CDR1 and CDR2 from the germline V gene are SGHTA and FQGNSA. The CDR3 is made up of 14 amino acids. The CDR3 bases are TGTGCCAGCAGCTGGGGACAGGGGGCGAGGGAGCAGTACTTC. The encoded protein is CASSWGQGAREQYF.

Many counts were recorded for this clonotype. The rearrangement uses TRBV10-3 and TRBJ2-7, with 8 bases that match TRBD2. J lost 2 bases, V lost 10 bases, and 4 bases had no gene match. Germline-derived CDR1 and CDR2 are ENHRY and SYGVKD. This CDR3 spans 12 amino acids. The CDR3 here is CATGGDTYEQYF. CDR3 bases: TGTGCCACCGGGGGGGACACCTACGAGCAGTACTTC.

This clonotype is medium-sized in the sample. This rearrangement joins TRBV5-1 to TRBJ1-1; the D gene is possibly TRBD1 (5 bases). Germline loops: CDR1 SGHRS, CDR2 YFSETQ. The CDR3 runs 20 residues. The V and J ends lost 4 bases and 1 base respectively, with 29 bases between them. For the CDR3, the DNA is TGCGCCAGCAGCCCCACCAGAGGCGGGACGGGATCAGGCCGGAACACTGAAGCTTTCTTT. Translated: CASSPTRGGTGSGRNTEAFF.

This clonotype has a count of ten or more. Here the CDR3 DNA reads TGCGCCAGCAGCCTGGGCAGGGGCGGTGGGGCCAACGTCCTGACTTTC. Translation gives CASSLGRGGGANVLTF. The chain links TRBV4-3 to TRBJ2-6; tentatively, D is TRBD1 (6 bases). The ends were cut back, 4 bases at V and 3 bases at J, with 13 bases in the middle. Germline V gives CDR1 LGHNA, CDR2 YSLEER. CDR3 length equals 16 residues.

This clonotype was seen many times. This chain uses TRBV6-1 with TRBJ2-1, with 12 bases that match TRBD1. Germline CDR1 is MNHNS and CDR2 is SASEGT. The V gene end was trimmed by 6 bases and the J gene end by 6 bases; junction bases not matched to a gene: 9. There are 16 residues in the CDR3. CDR3: CASSRLGQGAGNEQFF. In DNA, the CDR3 is TGTGCCAGCAGCCGATTGGGACAGGGGGCTGGCAATGAGCAGTTCTTC.

This clonotype has at least ten counts. The chain carries TRBV4-3 and TRBJ2-2; 8 nucleotides line up with TRBD1. Germline CDR1 reads LGHNA; CDR2 reads YSLEER. This CDR3 comprises 16 residues. The V segment lost 4 bases and the J segment 7 bases; nucleotides outside the gene matches: 11. The CDR3 loop is CASSPDRGVRGGELFF. CDR3 bases: TGCGCCAGCAGCCCCGACAGGGGAGTTAGAGGCGGGGAGCTGTTTTTT.

This clonotype was observed at least ten times. The chain recombines TRBV7-8 with TRBJ2-2; D is ambiguous. The CDR3 spans 13 residues. Germline V gene lookup returns CDR1 SGHVS and CDR2 FQNEAQ. V lost 6 bases and J 7 bases, leaving 12 bases between the germline ends. The DNA for the CDR3 is TGTGCCAGCAGAAAAGGGTCGAGCGGGGAGCTGTTTTTT. Protein: CASRKGSSGELFF.

This clonotype counts as medium-sized (0.01 to 0.1%). The chain has TRBV10-2 and TRBJ2-3; 10 bases match TRBD2. Trimming took 5 bases from V and 6 from J; bases not matched to a gene: 11. Looked up from germline, CDR1 is WSHSY and CDR2 is SAAADI. CDR3 length: 16 residues. CDR3 sequence (DNA): TGCGCCAGCAGTCCCGCACGAGCGGGAGGGCCGGATACGCAGTATTTT. Amino acids: CASSPARAGGPDTQYF.

The chain joins TRBV4-1 to TRBJ2-7; a weak D match, TRBD1 (6 bases). Germline CDR1 is MGHRA and CDR2 is YSYEKL. The CDR3 length is 19 residues. V lost 0 bases and J lost 3, with 24 bases in between. CDR3 region: CASSQEGQRGIGTNYEQYF. For the CDR3, the DNA is TGCGCCAGCAGCCAAGAAGGGCAGAGGGGAATCGGGACAAACTACGAGCAGTACTTC.

On this clonotype itself: A much larger clone sits a single nucleotide away, making a read error possible. This chain joins TRBV5-1 and TRBJ2-3; D perhaps matches TRBD1 (5 bases). The CDR3 consists of 14 residues. Germline CDR1 is SGHRS and CDR2 is YFSETQ. Trimming left V 0 bases short and J 5 bases short, with 10 bases between. The CDR3: CASSLGVQGDTQYF. CDR3 in DNA: TGCGCCAGCAGCTTGGGGGTTCAGGGAGATACGCAGTATTTT. The variable domain in full, with the rest retrieved from reference TRBV5-1 and TRBJ2-3, is KAGVTQTPRYLIKTRGQQVTLSCSPISGHRSVSWYQQTPGQGLQFLFEYFSETQRNKGNFPGRFSGRQFSNSRSEMNVSTLELGDSALYLCASSLGVQGDTQYFGPGTRLTVL.

Within the sample, this clonotype is medium-sized. This sequence joins TRBV5-4 and TRBJ1-1; D is unresolved. The germline V gene encodes CDR1 SGHNT and CDR2 YYREEE (reference sequence). Trimming removed 1 base from V and 1 base from J, with 5 bases in between. CDR3 length: 13 amino acids. CDR3 in DNA: TGTGCCAGCAGCTTGTTTTGGAACACTGAAGCTTTCTTT. The encoded protein is CASSLFWNTEAFF.

This clonotype ranks as medium-sized. V is TRBV7-8 and J is TRBJ2-3; possibly TRBD1 for D (6 bases). The germline CDR1 and CDR2 sequences are SGHVS and FQNEAQ. V lost 4 bases to trimming and J lost 2 bases, with 16 bases between them. The CDR3 sequence is 16 residues long. As DNA, the CDR3 is TGTGCCAGCAGCTCCTCCAACAGGGAGAACACAGATACGCAGTATTTT. The encoded protein is CASSSSNRENTDTQYF.

This clonotype was detected ten times or more. The V gene is TRBV28, the J gene TRBJ2-7, with 9 nucleotides matching TRBD2. V was clipped by 6 bases and J by 4 bases; unmatched bases: 13. CDR3 length: 16 residues. Germline lookup yields CDR1 MDHEN and CDR2 SYDVKM. In DNA form, the CDR3 reads TGTGCCAGCAGCCCCCTGGGCGGGAGGGAGTTGTACGAGCAGTACTTC. Residues: CASSPLGGRELYEQYF.

This clonotype occurred many times. V is TRBV30 and J is TRBJ2-2; D not resolved. The CDR3 covers 15 residues. Germline V CDR1 and CDR2: GTSNPN, SVGIG (reference sequence). Trimming pared 0 bases from V and 4 bases from J, leaving 12 bases between. The CDR3 is CAWSVLGQLTGELFF. Here the CDR3 DNA reads TGTGCCTGGAGTGTACTGGGTCAGCTCACCGGGGAGCTGTTTTTT.

Many counts were recorded for this clonotype. The rearrangement links TRBV5-1 to TRBJ2-7; D may be TRBD1 (5 bases). Trimming stripped 0 bases from V and 5 bases from J, with 15 bases between. The germline V gene encodes CDR1 SGHRS and CDR2 YFSETQ. The CDR3 is 15 residues long. In nucleotides, the CDR3 is TGCGCCAGCAGCTTGGCCCCAGGGTTTCAGAACGAGCAGTACTTC. Its protein is CASSLAPGFQNEQYF.

This clonotype was detected many times. The chain employs TRBV6-5 and TRBJ1-2, with D possibly being TRBD1 (5 bases). The CDR3 contains 15 residues. The V gene's germline CDR1 is MNHEY and CDR2 SVGAGI. With 2 bases removed from V and 5 bases from J, the gap between germline ends came to 15 bases. The CDR3 region has the DNA TGTGCCAGCAGTTACAGGGGCGTGGGAGGTTATGGCTACACCTTC. Translating gives CASSYRGVGGYGYTF.

By proportion, this clonotype is medium-sized. The chain recombines TRBV7-2 with TRBJ2-1, with a tentative D call TRBD2 (6 bases). The germline CDR1 and CDR2 sequences are SGHTA and FQGNSA. V lost 7 bases and J lost 4, with 14 bases in between. CDR3 size: 14 residues. This chain's CDR3 is CASTPVGTYNEQFF. For the CDR3, the DNA is TGTGCCAGCACCCCCGTAGGGACTTACAATGAGCAGTTCTTC.

V gene TRBV2 combines with J gene TRBJ2-5; D is uncertain. CDR3 length: 13 residues. Germline V CDR1 and CDR2: SNHLY, FYNNEI. Trimming left V 4 bases short and J 7 bases short, with 13 bases between. The CDR3, as DNA: TGTGCCAGCAGTGGTCTACCCCCAGGGACCCAGTACTTC. It translates to CASSGLPPGTQYF.